The 24 T cell receptor beta chains presented below share a single source sample, sequenced in a study of blood T cell repertoires in COVID-19. Some clones are missing from TCRdb's copy, which holds only in-frame ones; the method was immunoSEQ multiplex PCR. The sample contains tens of thousands of clones, roughly 87% of which appear only once. The specimen sequenced was peripheral blood. Receptors were obtained from a man aged 50-60 years with acute or convalescent COVID-19.

This clone was observed a single time. The V and J genes are TRBV24-1 and TRBJ2-2; D is possibly TRBD2 (5 bases). Trimming pared 5 bases from V and 4 bases from J, leaving 10 bases between. Germline CDR1 is KGHDR and CDR2 is SFDVKD. This CDR3 comprises 14 residues. DNA for the CDR3: TGTGCCACCAGTGGCGGAGGTCCCACCGGGGAGCTGTTTTTT. The encoded protein is CATSGGGPTGELFF.

The chain employs TRBV6-5 and TRBJ2-1; TRBD2 matches at 8 bases. There are 15 residues in the CDR3. V shed 6 bases, J shed 4 bases, and the junction held 8 bases outside the gene matches. Germline CDR1 reads MNHEY; CDR2 reads SVGAGI. Here the CDR3 reads CASSSGTSSYNEQFF. CDR3 in DNA: TGTGCCAGCAGCTCCGGGACTAGTTCTTACAATGAGCAGTTCTTC.

This chain joins TRBV11-3 and TRBJ2-1, with D tentatively TRBD2 (5 bases). The CDR3 covers 13 residues. V lost 6 bases, J lost 5 bases, and 11 bases lay in between. The germline CDR1 and CDR2 sequences are SGHNT and YENEEA. The CDR3 loop reads CASSGGLDNEQFF. In DNA form, the CDR3 reads TGTGCCAGCAGTGGCGGGTTAGACAATGAGCAGTTCTTC. The variable domain in full, completed from reference TRBV11-3 and TRBJ2-1, reads EAGVVQSPRYKIIEKKQPVAFWCNPISGHNTLYWYLQNLGQGPELLIRYENEEAVDDSQLPKDRFSAERLKGVDSTLKIQPAELGDSAVYLCASSGGLDNEQFFGPGTRLTVL.

This sequence joins TRBV2 and TRBJ2-1; D is perhaps TRBD1 (5 bases). CDR1 and CDR2 (germline): SNHLY, FYNNEI. V lost 2 bases and J 2 bases, leaving 13 bases between the germline ends. The CDR3 totals 16 residues. CDR3 nucleotides: TGTGCCAGCAGTGAAATGGGGCAGCCGACCTACAATGAGCAGTTCTTC. Encoded protein: CASSEMGQPTYNEQFF.

This chain uses TRBV5-1 with TRBJ1-4, with 9 nucleotides matching TRBD1. There are 16 residues in the CDR3. CDR1 is SGHRS, CDR2 YFSETQ, per germline. V was clipped by 4 bases and J by 5 bases; unmatched bases: 9. The CDR3 DNA follows: TGCGCCAGCAGCCCGGGACAGGGAGGCTGGAATGAAAAACTGTTTTTT. Translating it yields CASSPGQGGWNEKLFF.

The J gene is TRBJ1-5, the V gene TRBV5-5, with 7 nucleotides matching TRBD1. Germline CDR1 and CDR2: SGHKS and YYEKEE (reference sequence). The CDR3 totals 18 residues. V lost 0 bases, J lost 4 bases, and 13 bases stayed unmatched. In DNA form, the CDR3 reads TGTGCCAGCAGCTTGGGGTTGACAGGGTTGGCAGATAATCAGCCCCAGCATTTT. Amino acids: CASSLGLTGLADNQPQHF.

The V and J genes are TRBV23-1 and TRBJ2-7, with TRBD1 matching over 11 bases. TRBV23-1 is classed as an ORF, of uncertain function. There are 16 residues in the CDR3. The junction had 11 bases not matched to a gene; V was cut back by 6 bases and J by 4 bases. The CDR3 DNA reads TGCGCCAGCAGCCTGGACAGGGGGCGAGTTTTTTACGAGCAGTACGTC. This codes for CASSLDRGRVFYEQYV.

This chain joins TRBV18 and TRBJ1-5; TRBD1 matches 7 bases. V lost 6 bases and J lost 6; bases outside the gene matches: 11. The length of the CDR3 is 15 residues. CDR1 and CDR2 from the germline V gene are KGHSH and LQKENI. CDR3 sequence: CASSPGAGGVQPQHF. The CDR3 nucleotides are TGTGCCAGCTCGCCCGGGGCAGGGGGAGTTCAGCCCCAGCATTTT.

V and J are TRBV25-1 and TRBJ2-3, with no clear D. V lost 3 bases and J 4 bases, leaving 8 bases between the germline ends. Germline loops: CDR1 MGHDK, CDR2 SYGVNS. The CDR3 spans 13 residues. CDR3 protein: CASSDLAPDTQYF. The DNA of the CDR3 is TGTGCCAGCAGTGATTTAGCCCCAGATACGCAGTATTTT.

The V and J genes are TRBV2 and TRBJ2-5, with D perhaps TRBD2 (6 bases). With 5 bases removed from V and 3 bases from J, the gap between germline ends came to 7 bases. CDR1 and CDR2 from the germline V gene are SNHLY and FYNNEI. The CDR3 extends over 12 amino acids. CDR3 sequence (DNA): TGTGCCAGCAGTCGACTAGAAGAGACCCAGTACTTC. Its translation is CASSRLEETQYF.

The V gene is TRBV5-4, the J gene TRBJ1-1; D is possibly TRBD1 (6 bases). The CDR3 spans 14 residues. CDR1 and CDR2 (germline): SGHNT, YYREEE (reference sequence). Between the trimmed V and J ends, which lost 4 bases and 5 bases, there was a span of 15 bases. CDR3 nucleotides: TGTGCCAGCAGCAGCCGGGGGGCAGGTACTGAAGCTTTCTTT. Amino acid sequence: CASSSRGAGTEAFF. Full variable domain (outside the CDR3, taken from reference TRBV5-4 and TRBJ1-1): ETGVTQSPTHLIKTRGQQVTLRCSSQSGHNTVSWYQQALGQGPQFIFQYYREEENGRGNFPPRFSGLQFPNYSSELNVNALELDDSALYLCASSSRGAGTEAFFGQGTRLTVV.

V is TRBV2 and J is TRBJ1-3; D unresolved. This CDR3 is built from 16 residues. CDR1 and CDR2 from the germline V gene are SNHLY and FYNNEI. V lost 4 bases, J lost 0 bases, and 13 bases lay in between. The CDR3 DNA is TGTGCCAGCAGTGTTCAACCGAGTCCCTCTGGAAACACCATATATTTT. Residues: CASSVQPSPSGNTIYF.

The chain combines TRBV15 with TRBJ1-5; D perhaps matches TRBD1 (6 bases). V lost 8 bases and J lost 7, with 21 bases in between. CDR1 and CDR2 from the germline V gene are LNHNV and YYDKDF (reference sequence). The CDR3 is 15 amino acids. CDR3 region: CATLEDGGQGQPQHF. The CDR3 DNA sequence: TGTGCCACCCTGGAAGACGGGGGGCAGGGACAGCCCCAGCATTTT.

This chain connects TRBV5-5 to TRBJ2-2; 7 bases match TRBD1. Looked up from germline, CDR1 is SGHKS and CDR2 is YYEKEE (reference sequence). V shed 4 bases and J 5 bases; nucleotides not matched to a gene: 5. CDR3 size: 14 residues. The CDR3 DNA follows: TGTGCCAGCAGCATGGGACAGCTAACCGGGGAGCTGTTTTTT. This codes for CASSMGQLTGELFF.

V usage is TRBV19 and J usage is TRBJ1-2; 12 bases are shared with TRBD1. Germline-derived CDR1 and CDR2 are LNHDA and SQIVND (reference sequence). This CDR3 has 16 amino acids. After removal of 7 bases from V and 6 bases from J, the junction contained 12 bases not matched to a gene. The CDR3 reads CASTTGGTGGLHGYTF. CDR3 coding DNA: TGTGCCAGTACCACCGGAGGGACAGGGGGCCTCCATGGCTACACCTTC.

The chain uses TRBV5-1 and TRBJ2-2; 7 bases align to TRBD1. The length of the CDR3 is 16 residues. CDR1 and CDR2 from the germline V gene are SGHRS and YFSETQ. Unmatched junction bases numbered 12, after V lost 4 bases and J lost 6 bases. The DNA of the CDR3 is TGCGCCAGCAGCGCCCCGGGACAGCTGGTCTCCGGGGAGCTGTTTTTT. This sequence encodes CASSAPGQLVSGELFF.

V and J are TRBV6-4 and TRBJ2-2; the D gene is possibly TRBD2 (5 bases). Germline CDR1 reads MRHNA; CDR2 reads SNTAGT. V was shortened by 7 bases and J by 0 bases, with 9 bases between the two germline ends. This CDR3 comprises 14 residues. The DNA for the CDR3 is TGTGCCAGCAAGCTGGACTCGAACACCGGGGAGCTGTTTTTT. This encodes CASKLDSNTGELFF.

The CDR3 sequence: CASSQFLGVLSPYGQYV. CDR3 nucleotide sequence: TGCGCCAGCAGCCAATTCTTAGGGGTTCTCTCGCCCTACGGGCAGTACGTC. The genes are TRBV4-1 and TRBJ2-7, with D maybe TRBD1 (5 bases). The CDR3 contains 17 residues. The germline V gene has CDR1 MGHRA and CDR2 YSYEKL.

The rearrangement joins TRBV2 to TRBJ2-3; the D is unclear. Per the germline V gene, CDR1 is SNHLY and CDR2 is FYNNEI. The length of the CDR3 is 14 residues. V lost 0 bases to trimming and J lost 6 bases, with 10 bases between them. The DNA for the CDR3 is TGTGCCAGCAGTGAAGCTGTGTCTAGGGATACGCAGTATTTT. Encoded protein: CASSEAVSRDTQYF.

This rearrangement joins TRBV6-5 to TRBJ1-2, with D possibly TRBD1 on 5 matching bases. CDR1 is MNHEY, CDR2 SVGAGI, per germline. Trimming removed 7 bases from V and 7 bases from J, with 13 bases in between. The CDR3 length is 12 residues. This CDR3 is CASTRGTFGYTF. CDR3 nucleotides: TGTGCCAGCACCCGCGGGACTTTTGGCTACACCTTC.

V is TRBV28 and J is TRBJ1-1; a possible D gene is TRBD1 (5 bases). The CDR3 sequence is 13 residues long. The germline V gene encodes CDR1 MDHEN and CDR2 SYDVKM. V was pared by 6 bases and J by 1 base, with 9 bases between. CDR3 in amino acids: CASRTGANTEAFF. CDR3 sequence (DNA): TGTGCCAGCAGAACAGGAGCGAACACTGAAGCTTTCTTT.

The chain joins TRBV21-1 to TRBJ2-7; TRBD2 is the table's D call, not checked against the DNA. TRBV21-1 constitutes a pseudogene. The CDR3 totals 17 residues. The chain's CDR3 is CASSKVASGRSSYEQYF. The CDR3 DNA sequence: TGTGCCAGCAGCAAAGTGGCTAGCGGGAGATCCTCCTACGAGCAGTACTTC.

V is TRBV5-1 and J is TRBJ2-7; 9 bases match TRBD2. Germline V CDR1 and CDR2: SGHRS, YFSETQ. The CDR3 covers 16 residues. V lost 0 bases to trimming and J lost 7 bases; unmatched junction nucleotides: 11. CDR3 residues: CASSLEEAGGTWEQYF. The CDR3, as DNA: TGCGCCAGCAGCTTGGAGGAGGCGGGAGGGACTTGGGAGCAGTACTTC.

About this clone itself: The same CDR3 arises from other DNA sequences in this sample as well. The chain recombines TRBV2 with TRBJ2-1; 9 positions match TRBD1. Germline assignment: CDR1 SNHLY and CDR2 FYNNEI. This CDR3 spans 13 amino acids. Trimming at V came to 6 bases and at J to 5 bases, leaving 2 bases not matched to a gene. The CDR3: CASSGQGNNEQFF. CDR3 DNA sequence: TGTGCCAGCAGCGGACAGGGGAACAATGAGCAGTTCTTC. Full variable domain (outside the CDR3, taken from reference TRBV2 and TRBJ2-1): EPEVTQTPSHQVTQMGQEVILRCVPISNHLYFYWYRQILGQKVEFLVSFYNNEISEKSEIFDDQFSVERPDGSNFTLKIRSTKLEDSAMYFCASSGQGNNEQFFGPGTRLTVL.